The 7 T cell receptor beta chains listed next were all sequenced from one sample in a study of T cell responses to AZD1222 COVID-19 vaccine. Assay: immunoSEQ multiplex PCR; the TCRdb copy retains only in-frame clones and omits some. The sample includes 98,000 or so clones, around nine tenths of them seen just once. Sequencing used peripheral blood, obtained 28 days after the second dose of the MenACWY control vaccine. The receptors stem from an adult who received the MenACWY meningococcal vaccine as a control.

The chain carries TRBV5-1 and TRBJ2-5, with 8 nucleotides matching TRBD1. This CDR3 is built from 15 residues. Trimming took 3 bases from V and 5 from J; bases not matched to a gene: 9. Germline V gene data show CDR1 as SGHRS and CDR2 as YFSETQ. The CDR3 reads CASSSSTGAGETQYF. The CDR3 bases are TGCGCCAGCAGCTCATCGACAGGGGCCGGGGAGACCCAGTACTTC.

The genes are TRBV5-1 and TRBJ1-1; D is unresolved. CDR1 and CDR2 (germline): SGHRS, YFSETQ. This CDR3 region has 15 residues. V shed 0 bases and J shed 0 bases, with 9 bases lying between them. In DNA form, the CDR3 reads TGCGCCAGCAGCTTGGTAGGCAGCTTGAACACTGAAGCTTTCTTT. Its translation is CASSLVGSLNTEAFF.

The V and J genes are TRBV27 and TRBJ2-3; the D is unclear. CDR1 MNHEY and CDR2 SMNVEV come from the germline V gene (reference sequence). The CDR3 is made up of 17 amino acids. Trimming cost V 7 bases and J 1 base, with 21 bases left between them. The CDR3 loop reads CASIYKSRVTGTDTQYF. CDR3 nucleotides: TGTGCCAGCATTTATAAATCCCGGGTAACAGGCACAGATACGCAGTATTTT.

This clone has only one observation. The chain joins TRBV5-1 to TRBJ2-2; possibly TRBD1 for D (5 bases). The CDR3 spans 14 residues. Germline-derived CDR1 and CDR2 are SGHRS and YFSETQ. The V and J ends lost 0 bases and 4 bases respectively, with 7 bases between them. CDR3 bases: TGCGCCAGCAGCTTGGGACAGAGCACCGGGGAGCTGTTTTTT. Protein sequence: CASSLGQSTGELFF.

The gene calls are TRBV7-9 and TRBJ1-5, with D maybe TRBD1 (6 bases). This CDR3 comprises 15 residues. The ends were cut back, 4 bases at V and 6 bases at J, with 16 bases in the middle. Germline V CDR1 and CDR2: SEHNR, FQNEAQ (reference sequence). This CDR3 is CASSSWTDSAQPQHF. DNA for the CDR3: TGTGCCAGCAGCTCGTGGACAGATTCTGCTCAGCCCCAGCATTTT.

This chain links TRBV4-1 with TRBJ2-5; 15 bases line up with TRBD2. After removal of 1 base from V and 2 bases from J, the junction contained 11 bases not matched to a gene. Germline assignment: CDR1 MGHRA and CDR2 YSYEKL. The CDR3 runs to 20 residues. The CDR3 region is CASSQAGAGTSGGRQETQYF. The CDR3 DNA is TGCGCCAGCAGCCAAGCAGGGGCCGGGACTAGCGGGGGGCGGCAAGAGACCCAGTACTTC.

J is TRBJ2-3 and V is TRBV7-2, with D perhaps given as TRBD1 or TRBD2 (6 bases each). CDR1 is SGHTA and CDR2 is FQGNSA in the germline V gene. CDR3 length: 16 residues. Trimming stripped 4 bases from V and 1 base from J, with 15 bases between. CDR3 sequence reads: CASSSVRGPRTDTQYF. CDR3 DNA: TGTGCCAGCAGCTCCGTTCGGGGGCCACGCACAGATACGCAGTATTTT.